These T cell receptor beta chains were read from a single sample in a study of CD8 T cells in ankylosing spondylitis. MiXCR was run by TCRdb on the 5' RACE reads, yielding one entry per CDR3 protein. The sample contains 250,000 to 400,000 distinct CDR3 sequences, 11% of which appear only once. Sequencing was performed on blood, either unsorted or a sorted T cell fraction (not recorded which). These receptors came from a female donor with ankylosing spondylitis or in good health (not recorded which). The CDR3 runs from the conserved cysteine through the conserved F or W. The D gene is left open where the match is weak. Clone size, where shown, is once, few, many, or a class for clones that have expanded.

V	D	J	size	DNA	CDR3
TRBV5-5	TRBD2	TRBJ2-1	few	TGTGCCAGCAGTCCCGGGACTAGCGGTTTTAGCTCCTACAATGAGCAGTTCTTC	CASSPGTSGFSSYNEQFF
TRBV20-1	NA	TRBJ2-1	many	TGCAGTGTTTTCGACGGGTACAATGAGCAGTTCTTC	CSVFDGYNEQFF
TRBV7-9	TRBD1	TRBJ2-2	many	TGTGCCAGCAGCTCAACGGGACAGGGGACCACCGGGGAGCTGTTTTTT	CASSSTGQGTTGELFF
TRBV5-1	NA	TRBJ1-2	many	TGCGCCAGCAGCTTGAACAGGCTTCGTGGCTACACCTTC	CASSLNRLRGYTF
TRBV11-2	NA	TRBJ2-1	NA	TGTGCCAGCAGCCATAGCGCCAGGGGACTTGAGCAGTTCTTC	CASSHSARGLEQFF
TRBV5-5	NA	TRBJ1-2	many	TGTGCCAGCAGCTTGGCCACGCAAAACTATGGCTACACCTTC	CASSLATQNYGYTF
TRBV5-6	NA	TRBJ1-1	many	TGTGCCAGCAGTTATATCGGAACTGAAGCTTTCTTT	CASSYIGTEAFF
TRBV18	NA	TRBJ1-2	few	TGTGCCAGCTCACCTCGCGGAGGGGAGGACTATGGCTACACCTTC	CASSPRGGEDYGYTF
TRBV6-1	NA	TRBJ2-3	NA	TGTGCCAGCAGCCATGGGGACATGGGACTCCCCGCTAGCACAGATACGCAGTATTTT	CASSHGDMGLPASTDTQYF
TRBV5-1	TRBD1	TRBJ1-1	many	TGCGCCAGCAGCTCAGAAACAGGGGTGGGTGAAGCTTTCTTT	CASSSETGVGEAFF
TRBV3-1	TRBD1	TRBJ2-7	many	TGTGCCAGCAGCCAAGTTGAGGGGACAGGGAGTAAGCAGTACTTC	CASSQVEGTGSKQYF
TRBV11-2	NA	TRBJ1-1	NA	TGTGCCAGCAGCCCGGGAGTGGGGCAAAGTGAAGCTTTCTTT	CASSPGVGQSEAFF
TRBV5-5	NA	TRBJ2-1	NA	TGTGCCAGCAGCTTGGAGGCGGAGCCCTCCTACAATGAGCAGTTCTTC	CASSLEAEPSYNEQFF
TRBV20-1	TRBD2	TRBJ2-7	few	TGCAGTGCTAGGGAGAAGGAGTTACTAGGGAGGGCCTACGAGCAGTACTTC	CSAREKELLGRAYEQYF
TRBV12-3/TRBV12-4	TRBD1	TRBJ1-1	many	TGTGCCAGCAGTTTTCAGGGATGGGACAGTTTTATCACTGAAGCTTTCTTT	CASSFQGWDSFITEAFF
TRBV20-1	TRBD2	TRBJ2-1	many	TGCAGAGCGGAGGGAACGGGAGGGCCAAATGAGCAGTTCTTC	CRAEGTGGPNEQFF
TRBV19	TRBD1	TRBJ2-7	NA	TGTGCCAGTAGGTCCTTCGGGACAGGGGCCTACGAGCAGTACTTC	CASRSFGTGAYEQYF
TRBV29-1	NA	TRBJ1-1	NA	TGCAGCGTTGCCGGGACACTGAACACTGAAGCTTTCTTT	CSVAGTLNTEAFF
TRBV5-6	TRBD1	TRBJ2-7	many	TGTGCCAGCAGCTTGTTTAGGGGGCTTGAGCAGTACTTC	CASSLFRGLEQYF
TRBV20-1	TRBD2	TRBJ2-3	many	TGCAGTGCTTTTAGCGGGGGGGCAGGAGATACGCAGTATTTT	CSAFSGGAGDTQYF
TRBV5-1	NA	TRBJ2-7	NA	TGCGCCAGCAGCTTGGAGGGTTTGAGGAGCTCCTACGAGCAGTACTTC	CASSLEGLRSSYEQYF
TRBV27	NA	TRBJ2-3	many	TGTGCCAGCAGTCGGATCGGGAGCGCAGATACGCAGTATTTT	CASSRIGSADTQYF
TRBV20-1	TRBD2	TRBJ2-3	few	TGCTGTGCAAGCCCCCCTAGCGGGGTACAATTTGTAGATACGCAGTATTTT	CCASPPSGVQFVDTQYF
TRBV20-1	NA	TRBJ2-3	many	TGCAGTGCTAGAGCAATTGAGGATAGCACAGATACGCAGTATTTT	CSARAIEDSTDTQYF
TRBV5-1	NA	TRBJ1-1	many	TGCGCCAGCAGCTTGGTCCAGGGCGTGGGTACTGAAGCTTTCTTT	CASSLVQGVGTEAFF
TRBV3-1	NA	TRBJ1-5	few	TGTGCCAGCAGCCAAGCAGGTCTAAATCAGCCCCAGCATTTT	CASSQAGLNQPQHF
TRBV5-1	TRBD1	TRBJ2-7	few	TGCGCCAGCAGCTTGGCTACAGGGGGTCTCAACGAGCAGTACTTC	CASSLATGGLNEQYF
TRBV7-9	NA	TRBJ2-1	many	TGTGCCAGGCAGGAAGTGGGGTCAGGTTTCTACAATGAGCAGTTCTTC	CARQEVGSGFYNEQFF
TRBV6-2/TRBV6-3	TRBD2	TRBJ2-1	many	TGTGCCAGCAGTCGGACTAGCGGGCAATACAATGAGCAGTTCTTC	CASSRTSGQYNEQFF
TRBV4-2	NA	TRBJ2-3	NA	TGTGCCAGCAGCCTCGAGAGGGGAGCAGATACGCAGTATTTT	CASSLERGADTQYF
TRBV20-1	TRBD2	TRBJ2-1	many	TGCAGTGCTCCTAGGGCGGGACTAGCGGTGAACAATGAGCAGTTCTTC	CSAPRAGLAVNNEQFF
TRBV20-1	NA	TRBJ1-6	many	TGCAGTGCTAGAGGACAGACGTATAATTCACCCCTCCACTTT	CSARGQTYNSPLHF
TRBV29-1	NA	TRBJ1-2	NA	TGCAGCGTGATACACAGGGACCGTGGCTACACCTTC	CSVIHRDRGYTF
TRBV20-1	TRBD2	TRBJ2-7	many	TGCAGTGCCCTATCCGGGACTAGCGGCCTTTTCGGCAACTACGAGCAGTACTTC	CSALSGTSGLFGNYEQYF
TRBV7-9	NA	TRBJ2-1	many	TGTGCCAGCAGCTTCCGGGGGCGTTATGAGCAGTTCTTC	CASSFRGRYEQFF
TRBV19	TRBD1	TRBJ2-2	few	TGTGCCACTCGGGGTACAGGGGTGGCCGGGGAGCTGTTTTTT	CATRGTGVAGELFF
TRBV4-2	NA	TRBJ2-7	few	TGTGCCAGCAGCCCACCCAGCCCGGGGCTAACAGTCTTC	CASSPPSPGLTVF
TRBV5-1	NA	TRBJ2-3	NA	TGCGCCAGCAGCTTGACGGACGGATCAGATACGCAGTATTTT	CASSLTDGSDTQYF
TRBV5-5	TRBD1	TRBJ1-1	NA	TGTGCCAGCAGCCCCGGGACAGGTTTTGAAGCTTTCTTT	CASSPGTGFEAFF
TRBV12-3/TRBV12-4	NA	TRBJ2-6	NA	TGTGCCAGCAGTTTCTCCAGGGTACTTGGGGCCAACGTCCTGACTTTC	CASSFSRVLGANVLTF
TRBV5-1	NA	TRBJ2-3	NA	TGCGCCAGCAGCCGGACGGGCCACGACACAGATACGCAGTATTTT	CASSRTGHDTDTQYF
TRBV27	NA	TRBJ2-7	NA	TGTGCCAGCAGGAGGGGAGAGCAGTACTTC	CASRRGEQYF
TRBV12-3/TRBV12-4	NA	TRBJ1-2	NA	TGTGCCAGCAGGAGGGGCCAAGGCTATGGCTACACCTTC	CASRRGQGYGYTF
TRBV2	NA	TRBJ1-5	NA	TGTGCCAGCGGCGAAGCCTATAGCAATCAGCCCCAGCATTTT	CASGEAYSNQPQHF
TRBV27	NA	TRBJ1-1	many	TGTGCCGCGGGGCTTTCGCACACTGAAGCTTTCTTT	CAAGLSHTEAFF